The rows below give T cell receptor beta chains drawn from one sample of a study of T cell repertoires in aging, cancer and after chemotherapy. TCRdb reanalysed the multiplex PCR reads using MiXCR and keeps one entry per CDR3 protein. The table records approximately 3,000 distinct CDR3 sequences, over 20% of them present only once. Input material: blood. These receptors all come from a human donor with a solid tumor. CDR3s leave out the opening cysteine and the closing phenylalanine or tryptophan. Fields, in order: J gene, D gene, V gene, CDR3 protein. A D gene is named only where the DNA matches it firmly.

J gene: TRBJ2-3
D gene: -
V gene: TRBV5-6
CDR3 protein: ASSLAAPDTQY

J gene: TRBJ1-1
D gene: TRBD1
V gene: TRBV6-5
CDR3 protein: ASSYSFSPGQLNTEAF

J gene: TRBJ2-7
D gene: TRBD1
V gene: TRBV27
CDR3 protein: ASSLERSRGLEQY

J gene: TRBJ1-4
D gene: -
V gene: TRBV7-2
CDR3 protein: ASSFPRGEKLF

J gene: TRBJ1-2
D gene: -
V gene: TRBV7-9
CDR3 protein: ASSLGPGLYYGHT

J gene: TRBJ2-3
D gene: TRBD2
V gene: TRBV11-2
CDR3 protein: ASSSGLAGTEPQY

J gene: TRBJ2-3
D gene: -
V gene: TRBV12-3/TRBV12-4
CDR3 protein: ASKLVGAGTDTQY

J gene: TRBJ2-2
D gene: -
V gene: TRBV25-1
CDR3 protein: ASTGTPGSGSTGELF

J gene: TRBJ1-4
D gene: -
V gene: TRBV7-9
CDR3 protein: ASSPFARGKLF

J gene: TRBJ1-2
D gene: TRBD1
V gene: TRBV6-5
CDR3 protein: ASSYSYRGGYT

J gene: TRBJ2-5
D gene: -
V gene: TRBV30
CDR3 protein: AWSGRGPQETQY

J gene: TRBJ2-7
D gene: TRBD1
V gene: TRBV6-5
CDR3 protein: ASGPGTGIYEQY

J gene: TRBJ2-2
D gene: -
V gene: TRBV5-6
CDR3 protein: ASSSENTGELF

J gene: TRBJ2-2
D gene: -
V gene: TRBV10-3
CDR3 protein: AISESGDTGELF

J gene: TRBJ2-2
D gene: -
V gene: TRBV6-5
CDR3 protein: ASRHRGLNTGELF

J gene: TRBJ2-3
D gene: -
V gene: TRBV7-2
CDR3 protein: ASSLASRGTDTQY

J gene: TRBJ2-3
D gene: TRBD1
V gene: TRBV7-9
CDR3 protein: ASSTVGQGNITVITDTQY

J gene: TRBJ1-2
D gene: TRBD1
V gene: TRBV18
CDR3 protein: ASSPDRGLAGYT